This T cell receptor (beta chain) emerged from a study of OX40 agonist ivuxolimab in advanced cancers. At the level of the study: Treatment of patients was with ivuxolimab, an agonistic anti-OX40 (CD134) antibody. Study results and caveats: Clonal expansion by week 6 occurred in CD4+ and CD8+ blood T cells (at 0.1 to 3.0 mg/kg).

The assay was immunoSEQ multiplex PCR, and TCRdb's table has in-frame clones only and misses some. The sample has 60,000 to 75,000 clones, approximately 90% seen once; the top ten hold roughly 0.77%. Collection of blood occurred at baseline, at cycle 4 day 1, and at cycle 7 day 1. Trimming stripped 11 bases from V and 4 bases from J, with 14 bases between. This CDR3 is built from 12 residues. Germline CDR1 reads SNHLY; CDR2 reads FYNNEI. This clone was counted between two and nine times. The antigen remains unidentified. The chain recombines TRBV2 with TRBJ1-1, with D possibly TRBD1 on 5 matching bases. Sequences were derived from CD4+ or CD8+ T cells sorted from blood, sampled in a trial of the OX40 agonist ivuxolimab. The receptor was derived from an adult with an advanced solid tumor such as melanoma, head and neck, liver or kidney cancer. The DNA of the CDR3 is TGTGCCCTGCAGGGCGGGAGCACTGAAGCTTTCTTT. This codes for CALQGGSTEAFF.